Sequencing of this T cell receptor beta chain was carried out in a study of blood T cells in healthy people across ages. Whole-study findings and limits: Age showed a roughly linear inverse relationship with TCR beta diversity per million T cells. Lack of knowledge of donor CMV status possibly confounded expanded clonotype changes.

The study isolated at least 7 million PBMCs from each sample. A second roughly 7 to 12 cycle PCR used barcoded and J-beta primers. Template switching added a 12-random-nucleotide identifier to every cDNA molecule. MiXCR, run by TCRdb on the 5' RACE reads, gives a single entry per CDR3 protein. The table records some 1.8 million distinct CDR3 sequences, around 40% of them present only once. To note about this clonotype: Its antigen is unidentified.

V lost 2 bases and J lost 8, with 12 bases in between. Germline CDR1 SGHTA, CDR2 FQGNSA. The CDR3 contains 13 residues. The sequenced sample was blood. This clonotype was obtained from a human donor in good health. The chain employs TRBV7-2 and TRBJ1-1; no clear D. In nucleotides, the CDR3 is TGTGCCAGCAGCTTATTGGAGGATTTCGAAGCTTTCTTT. It encodes CASSLLEDFEAFF.